This entry describes one T cell receptor (beta chain). The CDR3 spans 15 residues. The V and J ends lost 4 bases and 1 base respectively, with 10 bases between them. Germline V gene data show CDR1 as SGHVS and CDR2 as FQNEAQ. This sample stems from a study of blood T cell repertoires in COVID-19. Study-level background: Samples representing acute and convalescent COVID-19 were sourced from the United States, Italy and Spain. PBMCs, B-cell-depleted T cells, or T cells were the source of the cDNA or gDNA that made up the material.

In the study's own analysis: Counts of nucleated cells, estimated from reference gene primer amplification, were obtained. The data were produced by immunoSEQ multiplex PCR, yet TCRdb's version contains in-frame clones alone and is incomplete. V, J and clone size are taken as reported in that table, and D and trimming were inferred from the DNA itself. The top ten hold 15% to 19% of the sample, which has around 65,000 clones, around 80% seen once. What was sequenced was peripheral blood. This sequence joins TRBV7-8 and TRBJ2-2, with unresolved D. This TCR came from an elderly man with acute or convalescent COVID-19. The CDR3, as DNA: TGTGCCAGCAGCTCCGTCGGTAGGAACACCGGGGAGCTGTTTTTT. As protein: CASSSVGRNTGELFF.